Reported below is one T cell receptor beta chain. Its specificity is unknown. These data are taken from a study of T cell responses to AZD1222 COVID-19 vaccine. Assay: immunoSEQ multiplex PCR; the TCRdb copy retains only in-frame clones and omits some. In the table there are over 100,000 clones, approximately 91% of which are singletons. Findings and caveats of the study: Donors were mostly white British, more females; clonal diversity possibly underestimated. Repertoire sampling happened only post peak T cell response.

Trimming removed 2 bases from V and 7 bases from J; junction bases left unmatched: 10. This CDR3 spans 15 amino acids. Germline V gives CDR1 SGHVS, CDR2 FQNEAQ. This rearrangement joins TRBV7-8 to TRBJ2-7; TRBD2 agrees at 8 bases. Sequences were derived from peripheral blood, sampled 28 days after the second AZD1222 dose. The clonotype originates from an adult who received the AZD1222 COVID-19 vaccine. CDR3 sequence (DNA): TGTGCCAGCAGCTTATCTCCAGCGGGAGTCAGGGAGCAGTACTTC. Protein product: CASSLSPAGVREQYF.